Each of the 6 T cell receptor beta chains below was sequenced from the same sample in a study of CD8+ T cells in alopecia areata. The treatment: oral pan-JAK inhibitor, 5-10 mg twice daily. As the sequencing template, cDNA was produced by extracting RNA and reverse transcribing it. The table came from immunoSEQ multiplex PCR; TCRdb's copy has only in-frame clones and leaves some out. The table has 90,000 to 120,000 clones, roughly 84% seen once; the top ten hold roughly a quarter. The material sequenced was CD8+ T cells sorted from blood, taken at week 24, from a patient treated with tofacitinib. All receptors derive from a human donor with alopecia areata.

The table lists this clone with a count of one. The rearrangement links TRBV7-2 to TRBJ2-7; TRBD1 matches at 8 bases. V gave up 5 bases and J gave up 0 bases; unmatched junction bases: 3. The CDR3 is made up of 14 amino acids. In germline, CDR1 is SGHTA, CDR2 FQGNSA. The CDR3 nucleotides read TGTGCCAGCAGCCCAGACAGGGGCTCCTACGAGCAGTACTTC. This translates into CASSPDRGSYEQYF.

The V gene is TRBV6-6, the J gene TRBJ2-1; tentative D call: TRBD1 (5 bases). V dropped 6 bases and J dropped 0 bases, with 9 bases sitting between them. From germline, CDR1 is MNHNY and CDR2 SVGAGI (reference sequence). The CDR3 runs to 14 residues. Here the CDR3 DNA reads TGTGCCAGCAGCTACAGGAGCTCCTACAATGAGCAGTTCTTC. Protein product: CASSYRSSYNEQFF.

This clone was seen a single time. This chain connects TRBV7-9 to TRBJ1-2; D uncertain. Trimming removed 5 bases at V and 5 bases at J, with 12 bases between. The CDR3 spans 13 residues. Germline values: CDR1 SEHNR, CDR2 FQNEAQ (reference sequence). The CDR3 DNA reads TGTGCCAGCAGCCTCGGGCCCAATTATGGCTACACCTTC. It encodes CASSLGPNYGYTF. Drawing the rest from reference TRBV7-9 and TRBJ1-2, the complete variable domain is DTGVSQNPRHKITKRGQNVTFRCDPISEHNRLYWYRQTLGQGPEFLTYFQNEAQLEKSRLLSDRFSAERPKGSFSTLEIQRTEQGDSAMYLCASSLGPNYGYTFGSGTRLTVV.

V is TRBV7-8 and J is TRBJ2-5, with 8 bases fitting TRBD2. Judging by the DNA end, TRBJ2-7 fits better; the J call may be wrong. Germline loops: CDR1 SGHVS, CDR2 FQNEAQ. The length of the CDR3 is 16 residues. In nucleotides, the CDR3 is TGTGCCAGCAGCTCAAGCGGGGGTCTGGCGTCCTACGAGCAGTACTTC. Protein sequence: CASSSSGGLASYEQYF.

This clone was seen once. The chain recombines TRBV25-1 with TRBJ2-1; D unresolved. CDR3 length: 16 amino acids. Germline values: CDR1 MGHDK, CDR2 SYGVNS. The V and J ends lost 2 bases and 3 bases respectively, with 14 bases between them. The chain's CDR3 is CASSETQGLLYNEQFF. In nucleotides, the CDR3 is TGTGCCAGCAGTGAAACGCAAGGTCTACTCTACAATGAGCAGTTCTTC.

V is TRBV11-2 and J is TRBJ2-5; D remains ambiguous. Trimming removed 2 bases from V and 0 bases from J, with 10 bases in between. The CDR3 length is 15 residues. Germline lookup yields CDR1 SGHAT and CDR2 FQNNGV. The CDR3 region is CASSLTDWYQETQYF. In nucleotides, the CDR3 is TGTGCCAGCAGCTTAACGGATTGGTACCAAGAGACCCAGTACTTC. Complete variable domain (other parts from reference TRBV11-2 and TRBJ2-5): EAGVAQSPRYKIIEKRQSVAFWCNPISGHATLYWYQQILGQGPKLLIQFQNNGVVDDSQLPKDRFSAERLKGVDSTLKIQPAKLEDSAVYLCASSLTDWYQETQYFGPGTRLLVL.